The rows below give T cell receptor beta chains drawn from one sample of a study of control samples from healthy donors and cancer patients. Assay used: immunoSEQ multiplex PCR; TCRdb lists only in-frame clones, some missing. The sample lists about 180,000 clones; 90% were seen once. The sample was blood. These receptors were collected from a woman between 50 and 59 years old in good health. Each CDR3 is given with its conserved first and last residue. A D gene is named only where the DNA matches it firmly. Not all rows give a size; the values are once, few, many and, for expanded clones, a class.

CDR3	DNA	J	size	D	V
CASSIWDKTQYF	TGTGCCAGTAGTATCTGGGACAAGACGCAGTATTTT	TRBJ2-3	NA	NA	TRBV19
CASSLGARMTEAFF	TGTGCCAGCAGCTTGGGGGCCCGTATGACTGAAGCTTTCTTT	TRBJ1-1	NA	NA	TRBV7-8
CASSYKIPGTGNTIYF	TGTGCCAGCAGCTATAAGATCCCGGGTACTGGAAACACCATATATTTT	TRBJ1-3	NA	NA	TRBV11-2
CASSLAGPSADIQYF	TGTGCCAGCAGCTTAGCTGGCCCATCAGCGGACATTCAGTACTTC	TRBJ2-4	NA	NA	TRBV7-8
CSANRAETQYF	TGCAGTGCTAACAGGGCGGAGACCCAGTACTTC	TRBJ2-5	NA	NA	TRBV20-1
CASTTTSGRNEQFF	TGTGCCAGCACCACGACTAGCGGGAGAAATGAGCAGTTCTTC	TRBJ2-1	few	TRBD2	TRBV6-6
CASFGDNEQFF	TGTGCCAGCTTTGGGGACAATGAGCAGTTCTTC	TRBJ2-1	once	NA	TRBV11-1
CASSSWTSGGSFRGHNEQFF	TGTGCCAGCAGTTCCTGGACTAGCGGGGGGTCCTTTCGCGGCCACAATGAGCAGTTCTTC	TRBJ2-1	NA	TRBD2	TRBV27
CASSIAGLGNEQFF	TGTGCCAGTAGTATCGCGGGCCTCGGCAATGAGCAGTTCTTC	TRBJ2-1	NA	NA	TRBV19
CASSHSGLVTSYHNEQFF	TGTGCCAGCAGCCACTCCGGACTAGTGACTTCATACCACAATGAGCAGTTCTTC	TRBJ2-1	NA	TRBD2	TRBV3-1/TRBV3-2
CASSSDPWTYGYTF	TGTGCCAGTAGTTCGGACCCCTGGACCTATGGCTACACCTTC	TRBJ1-2	NA	NA	TRBV19
CASSLTATNEKLFF	TGTGCCAGCAGCTTGACGGCGACTAATGAAAAACTGTTTTTT	TRBJ1-4	NA	NA	TRBV5-4
CASGSGTGSQFF	TGTGCCAGCGGGTCCGGGACAGGGTCCCAGTTCTTC	TRBJ2-1	NA	TRBD1	TRBV2
CASSEQGNTEAFF	TGTGCCAGCAGTGAACAGGGGAACACTGAAGCTTTCTTT	TRBJ1-1	NA	NA	TRBV6-4
CASSPPLAGVHNEQFF	TGCGCCAGCAGTCCCCCCCTAGCGGGAGTCCACAATGAGCAGTTCTTC	TRBJ2-1	NA	TRBD2	TRBV5-1
CASSRGTSGVTYEQYF	TGTGCCAGTAGTCGAGGGACTAGCGGTGTGACCTACGAGCAGTACTTC	TRBJ2-7	NA	TRBD2	TRBV19
CASSFIQNTEAFF	TGCGCCAGCAGCTTCATACAGAACACTGAAGCTTTCTTT	TRBJ1-1	NA	NA	TRBV5-1
CASKPGPGNTEAFF	TGTGCCAGCAAGCCGGGGCCGGGGAACACTGAAGCTTTCTTT	TRBJ1-1	NA	NA	TRBV28
CASGLGEKLFF	TGTGCCAGCGGCCTTGGTGAAAAACTGTTTTTT	TRBJ1-4	once	NA	TRBV6-2/TRBV6-3
CASTPRRGRNTEAFF	TGTGCCAGTACCCCTAGGAGGGGGCGTAACACTGAAGCTTTCTTT	TRBJ1-1	NA	TRBD1	TRBV19
CASSQYGQPQHF	TGTGCCAGCAGCCAATATGGGCAGCCCCAGCATTTT	TRBJ1-5	NA	NA	TRBV3-1/TRBV3-2
CASSPDKNSYEQYF	TGCGCCAGCAGTCCAGACAAAAACTCCTACGAGCAGTACTTC	TRBJ2-7	NA	NA	TRBV10-2
CASTPKAPRTGNEQFF	TGTGCCAGCACCCCTAAGGCCCCCCGGACAGGGAATGAGCAGTTCTTC	TRBJ2-1	NA	TRBD1	TRBV7-9
CASSSRLGGGPRNEQFF	TGTGCCAGCAGCTCCCGTCTAGGCGGGGGGCCTAGGAATGAGCAGTTCTTC	TRBJ2-1	NA	TRBD2	TRBV5-4
CASSFGGVTEAFF	TGTGCCAGCAGTTTCGGTGGGGTCACTGAAGCTTTCTTT	TRBJ1-1	once	NA	TRBV28
CASSLVVETQYF	TGTGCCAGCAGCTTAGTGGTGGAGACCCAGTACTTC	TRBJ2-5	NA	NA	TRBV7-2
CASRRQFYNSPLHF	TGTGCCAGCAGGCGACAGTTCTATAATTCACCCCTCCACTTT	TRBJ1-6	NA	NA	TRBV28
CASRLWDGYTEAFF	TGTGCCAGCAGGCTATGGGACGGCTACACTGAAGCTTTCTTT	TRBJ1-1	few	NA	TRBV27
CASRPSGGHQETQYF	TGTGCCAGCAGACCTAGCGGGGGACACCAAGAGACCCAGTACTTC	TRBJ2-5	NA	TRBD2	TRBV6-2/TRBV6-3
CASMPRQGYGYTF	TGTGCCAGCATGCCCAGACAGGGCTATGGCTACACCTTC	TRBJ1-2	few	TRBD1	TRBV27
CASSVSFPGKDGEQYF	TGTGCCAGCAGCGTTTCATTCCCAGGGAAGGACGGCGAGCAGTACTTC	TRBJ2-7	few	NA	TRBV21-1
CASSEDRTLYNEQFF	TGCGCCAGCAGTGAGGACAGGACCCTCTACAATGAGCAGTTCTTC	TRBJ2-1	NA	NA	TRBV10-1
CASSPSAGSGLYNEQFF	TGTGCCAGCAGCCCCTCGGCCGGGAGCGGTCTTTACAATGAGCAGTTCTTC	TRBJ2-1	NA	NA	TRBV11-2
CASSLSPHMNTEAFF	TGTGCCAGCAGCTTATCGCCACACATGAACACTGAAGCTTTCTTT	TRBJ1-1	NA	NA	TRBV11-3